These 23 T cell receptor beta chains share one sample of origin, sequenced in a study of T cell repertoires in cytomegalovirus infection. TCRdb reanalysed the reads using MiXCR and keeps one entry per CDR3 protein. The sample has some 700,000 distinct CDR3 sequences; around 32% are singletons. The antigens for these receptors are not known. The source was cultured PBMCs, collected from culture after CMV antigen stimulation. Receptor source: a human donor in good health (CMV status not recorded). Some clones in this sample may be carry-over from other donors' samples.

The chain recombines TRBV28 with TRBJ2-7; unclear D gene. The CDR3 covers 12 residues. Germline CDR1 is MDHEN and CDR2 is SYDVKM. V dropped 8 bases and J dropped 3 bases, with 11 bases sitting between them. The CDR3 reads CASGLMRYEQYF. CDR3 DNA: TGTGCCAGCGGGCTGATGCGCTACGAGCAGTACTTC.

The chain employs TRBV5-3 and TRBJ1-5; 7 nucleotides match TRBD1. TRBV5-3 is filed as an ORF, its function uncertain. CDR3 length equals 19 residues. Trimming cost V 4 bases and J 0 bases; bases outside gene matches: 16. CDR3 region: CARSPTKGQEGYSNQPQHF. The DNA for the CDR3 is TGTGCCAGAAGCCCAACCAAAGGACAGGAAGGCTATAGCAATCAGCCCCAGCATTTT.

The chain carries TRBV20-1 and TRBJ2-3; 9 bases are shared with TRBD2. Germline lookup yields CDR1 DFQATT and CDR2 SNEGSKA (reference sequence). The CDR3 sequence is 15 residues long. The V segment lost 1 base and the J segment 7 bases; nucleotides outside the gene matches: 9. This chain's CDR3 is CSARVGSGGLYTQYF. The CDR3 DNA reads as TGCAGTGCTAGAGTGGGCAGCGGGGGGCTCTATACGCAGTATTTT.

This clonotype was recorded many times. The chain uses TRBV7-2 and TRBJ2-7; 15 bases match TRBD2. Unmatched junction bases numbered 1, after V lost 5 bases and J lost 2 bases. Germline CDR1 reads SGHTA; CDR2 reads FQGNSA. The CDR3 spans 15 residues. Here the CDR3 reads CASSRTSGGAYEQYF. The CDR3 DNA reads TGTGCCAGCAGCCGGACTAGCGGGGGGGCCTACGAGCAGTACTTC. The full variable domain, completed using reference TRBV7-2 and TRBJ2-7, is GAGVSQSPSNKVTEKGKDVELRCDPISGHTALYWYRQSLGQGLEFLIYFQGNSAPDKSGLPSDRFSAERTGGSVSTLTIQRTQQEDSAVYLCASSRTSGGAYEQYFGPGTRLTVT.

The rearrangement links TRBV5-1 to TRBJ1-6; D is undetermined. CDR1 is SGHRS, CDR2 YFSETQ, per germline. Trimming pared 4 bases from V and 5 bases from J, leaving 13 bases between. The CDR3 is 15 residues long. The CDR3 DNA sequence: TGCGCCAGCAGCCCTGATGGTCCAGATAATTCACCCCTCCACTTT. This translates into CASSPDGPDNSPLHF.

The rearrangement uses TRBV12-3 or TRBV12-4 and TRBJ1-5; a weak D match, TRBD1 (5 bases). This CDR3 region has 16 residues. Trimming removed 3 bases at V and 9 bases at J, with 21 bases between. As DNA, the CDR3 is TGTGCCAGCAGTTTTCTGCGCAGGGCCATCCCGGGGCCCCAGCATTTT. As protein: CASSFLRRAIPGPQHF.

The rearrangement uses TRBV5-4 and TRBJ1-5; the D is unclear. The V gene lost 3 bases and the J gene lost 0 bases, with 10 bases spanning the gap. The CDR3 sequence is 15 residues long. The germline gives CDR1 SGHNT, CDR2 YYREEE (reference sequence). Written as DNA, the CDR3 is TGTGCCAGCAGCTCCGGCCCCAATAGCAATCAGCCCCAGCATTTT. It is translated as CASSSGPNSNQPQHF.

This clonotype has more than one count but fewer than ten. This chain joins TRBV7-6 and TRBJ2-2; weak D call: TRBD2 (5 bases). This CDR3 region has 15 residues. The V end lost 6 bases, the J end lost 5 bases, and 16 bases lay between the germline ends. CDR1 is SGHVS, CDR2 FNYEAQ, per germline. Written as DNA, the CDR3 is TGTGCCAGCAGTTGGACGGACTTATGGACCGGGGAGCTGTTTTTT. Its translation: CASSWTDLWTGELFF.

The chain links TRBV29-1 to TRBJ2-3, with D possibly being TRBD1 (5 bases). This CDR3 spans 14 amino acids. V lost 3 bases and J lost 1, with 11 bases in between. Germline V gives CDR1 SQVTM, CDR2 ANQGSEA. CDR3 loop: CSVEGQEGTDTQYF. The DNA for the CDR3 is TGCAGCGTTGAGGGGCAGGAAGGCACAGATACGCAGTATTTT.

The sample holds a few counts of this clonotype. The genes are TRBV15 and TRBJ2-1; 12 positions match TRBD2. The CDR3 has 17 amino acids. V lost 3 bases and J lost 5; bases outside the gene matches: 8. Germline loops: CDR1 LNHNV, CDR2 YYDKDF (reference sequence). The CDR3 coding sequence is TGTGCCACCAGCAGTCCCCCCCGACTAGCGGGAGACAATGAGCAGTTCTTC. This sequence encodes CATSSPPRLAGDNEQFF.

This clonotype occurred once. The chain has TRBV11-2 and TRBJ2-5; D call uncertain. The CDR3 is 12 amino acids. The germline V gene has CDR1 SGHAT and CDR2 FQNNGV. V dropped 5 bases and J dropped 7 bases, with 11 bases sitting between them. The CDR3 loop reads CASSPTFGTQYF. The CDR3 region has the DNA TGTGCCAGCAGCCCGACCTTTGGGACCCAGTACTTC.

The chain joins TRBV7-8 to TRBJ2-3; D remains unclear. CDR3 length: 14 residues. V shed 3 bases and J shed 6 bases, with 13 bases lying between them. From germline, CDR1 is SGHVS and CDR2 FQNEAQ. The CDR3 coding sequence is TGTGCCAGCAGCTTTATGGCGGCGCAGGATACGCAGTATTTT. It yields the protein CASSFMAAQDTQYF.

The chain uses TRBV2 and TRBJ2-3; TRBD2 might be the D (5 bases). The CDR3 is 19 amino acids. Germline CDR1 SNHLY, CDR2 FYNNEI. The V end was cut by 8 bases, the J end by 6 bases, with 33 bases between. The chain's CDR3 is CASPLPVRLTGKIGDTQYF. CDR3 coding DNA: TGTGCCAGCCCCCTGCCGGTCCGCCTCACGGGGAAAATAGGGGATACGCAGTATTTT. Filled out from reference TRBV2 and TRBJ2-3, the complete variable domain reads EPEVTQTPSHQVTQMGQEVILRCVPISNHLYFYWYRQILGQKVEFLVSFYNNEISEKSEIFDDQFSVERPDGSNFTLKIRSTKLEDSAMYFCASPLPVRLTGKIGDTQYFGPGTRLTVL.

The chain couples TRBV7-2 to TRBJ1-2, with D perhaps TRBD1 (5 bases). V gave up 1 base and J gave up 6 bases, with 9 bases separating them. The CDR3 has 13 residues. The germline V gene has CDR1 SGHTA and CDR2 FQGNSA. In DNA, the CDR3 is TGTGCCAGCAGCTTAGAAGGGACGGATGGCTACACCTTC. Its translation is CASSLEGTDGYTF.

CDR3 protein: CASSSRETGEQYF. The DNA for the CDR3 is TGTGCCAGCAGTTCGCGGGAGACGGGGGAGCAGTACTTC. This chain uses TRBV12-3 or TRBV12-4 with TRBJ2-7; TRBD2 agrees at 7 bases. The CDR3 consists of 13 residues. With V trimmed by 4 bases and J by 7 bases, 7 bases remained unmatched.

This clonotype turned up a few times. V is TRBV28 and J is TRBJ1-2; the D is unclear. With 4 bases removed from V and 4 bases from J, the gap between germline ends came to 16 bases. Germline CDR1 MDHEN, CDR2 SYDVKM. The CDR3 contains 15 residues. The CDR3 bases are TGTGCCAGCAGTTCCGGGCCTAGGCCTTCCTATGGCTACACCTTC. Amino acids: CASSSGPRPSYGYTF.

This clonotype was observed a single time. V gene TRBV11-2 combines with J gene TRBJ2-2, with 7 bases matching TRBD2. V shed 5 bases and J 3 bases; nucleotides not matched to a gene: 6. Germline CDR1 and CDR2: SGHAT and FQNNGV. The CDR3 spans 15 residues. The CDR3, as DNA: TGTGCCAGCAGCGTAGGGGACTATTACACCGGGGAGCTGTTTTTT. Translation: CASSVGDYYTGELFF.

V is TRBV11-2 and J is TRBJ1-5, with unresolved D. This CDR3 has 12 residues. Germline V gives CDR1 SGHAT, CDR2 FQNNGV. Trimming took off 7 bases at V and 0 bases at J, with 4 bases between the two ends. This CDR3 is CASKDSNQPQHF. In DNA form, the CDR3 reads TGTGCCAGCAAAGATAGCAATCAGCCCCAGCATTTT. Using reference TRBV11-2 and TRBJ1-5 for the parts outside the CDR3, the full variable domain is EAGVAQSPRYKIIEKRQSVAFWCNPISGHATLYWYQQILGQGPKLLIQFQNNGVVDDSQLPKDRFSAERLKGVDSTLKIQPAKLEDSAVYLCASKDSNQPQHFGDGTRLSIL.

This clonotype was detected only a few times. The chain recombines TRBV6-5 with TRBJ1-1; TRBD1 matches at 7 bases. CDR1 is MNHEY, CDR2 SVGAGI, per germline. The CDR3 loop spans 13 amino acids. The junction had 6 bases not matched to a gene; V was cut back by 0 bases and J by 11 bases. This CDR3 reads CASSYSDRVDAFF. DNA of the CDR3: TGTGCCAGCAGTTACTCTGACAGGGTCGACGCTTTCTTT.

On this clonotype itself: An end of the junction does not agree with germline; a read error may underlie this. The V call is TRBV4-1, the J call TRBJ1-5, with no clear D. CDR3 length: 14 residues. CDR1 is MGHRA and CDR2 is YSYEKL in the germline V gene. CDR3 nucleotide sequence: TGTGCCAGCAGCCGGACCGCTCCTGGGCAGCCCCAGCATTTT. Its translation: CASSRTAPGQPQHF.

The V and J genes are TRBV6-2 or TRBV6-3 and TRBJ2-1, with 9 bases lining up with TRBD2. Per the germline V gene, CDR1 is MNHEY and CDR2 is SVGEGT. Losses at the gene ends were 8 bases for V and 7 bases for J; bases not matched to a gene: 12. The CDR3 runs to 15 residues. The CDR3 loop reads CASGVVLAGLNEQFF. Written as DNA, the CDR3 is TGTGCCAGCGGGGTAGTGCTAGCGGGACTGAATGAGCAGTTCTTC.

The chain is built from TRBV6-5 and TRBJ2-5, with D unresolved. This CDR3 spans 13 amino acids. CDR1 and CDR2 from the germline V gene are MNHEY and SVGAGI. Trimming stripped 5 bases from V and 1 base from J, with 8 bases between. The chain's CDR3 is CASSEVFQETQYF. In DNA form, the CDR3 reads TGTGCCAGCAGTGAAGTGTTCCAAGAGACCCAGTACTTC.

This clonotype was seen only a few times. The chain carries TRBV20-1 and TRBJ2-7, with TRBD2 matching 7 bases. The V gene's germline CDR1 is DFQATT and CDR2 SNEGSKA (reference sequence). Trimming took 1 base from V and 5 from J; bases not matched to a gene: 8. This CDR3 region has 14 residues. CDR3 sequence (DNA): TGCAGTGCTAGAGCTTCAGGACTAGAGCACGAGCAGTACTTC. Amino acids: CSARASGLEHEQYF.